This T cell receptor (beta chain) was identified during a study of identical twins. This clonotype has just a few counts. TCRdb reanalysed the 5' RACE reads using MiXCR and keeps one entry per CDR3 protein. The repertoire holds roughly 690,000 distinct CDR3 sequences, with about 20% as singletons. The CDR3 runs to 16 residues. Germline V gene data show CDR1 as SGHTA and CDR2 as FQGNSA. V gave up 4 bases and J gave up 5 bases; unmatched junction bases: 7. These data were also reused for a study on T cells expressing NK-cell markers. That paper notes: An anti-gamma-delta TCR antibody restricted sorting to alpha-beta TCR T cells in several experiments.

Sequenced material: PBMCs. This sequence was found in a woman younger than 35 in good health. The chain has TRBV7-2 and TRBJ2-7, with 14 bases fitting TRBD2. This CDR3 is CASSSGTSGSVHEQYF. The CDR3 DNA reads TGTGCCAGCAGCTCCGGGACTAGCGGGAGTGTCCACGAGCAGTACTTC.